The 6 T cell receptor beta chains below were found in one sample sequenced in a study of blood T cell repertoires in COVID-19. TCRdb's copy holds only in-frame clones and misses some; the assay was immunoSEQ multiplex PCR. The repertoire holds 200,000 to 250,000 clones, about 83% seen once, with approximately 6.2% in the top ten. What was sequenced was peripheral blood. The receptors originated from a man aged 60-69 years who had recovered from COVID-19.

The V gene is TRBV5-6, the J gene TRBJ1-1; 11 nucleotides match TRBD1. The CDR3 has 13 amino acids. V dropped 5 bases and J dropped 5; count of bases not matched to a gene: 2. Germline-derived CDR1 and CDR2 are SGHDT and YYEEEE. The CDR3 bases are TGTGCCAGCAGTCGGGACAGGGGGACTGAAGCTTTCTTT. This codes for CASSRDRGTEAFF.

CDR3 protein: CASSPGKRYGYTF. The CDR3 region has the DNA TGTGCCAGCAGCCCAGGGAAACGGTATGGCTACACCTTC. The V and J genes are TRBV12-3 or TRBV12-4 and TRBJ1-2; maybe TRBD1 (5 bases). This CDR3 is 13 amino acids long. V dropped 6 bases and J dropped 5 bases, with 13 bases sitting between them.

The V and J genes are TRBV2 and TRBJ2-4, with D possibly being TRBD1 (5 bases). This CDR3 spans 14 amino acids. CDR1 SNHLY and CDR2 FYNNEI come from the germline V gene. V was cut by 1 base and J by 1 base, with 5 bases left in between. The CDR3 here is CASSEDRAKNIQYF. The CDR3 DNA sequence: TGTGCCAGCAGTGAAGACAGGGCCAAAAACATTCAGTACTTC.

This chain uses TRBV10-2 with TRBJ2-7, with no clear D. There are 12 residues in the CDR3. Trimming took off 4 bases at V and 2 bases at J, with 6 bases between the two ends. Germline assignment: CDR1 WSHSY and CDR2 SAAADI. CDR3 amino acids: CASSAPAYEQYF. The CDR3 nucleotides read TGCGCCAGCAGTGCCCCTGCCTACGAGCAGTACTTC.

This clone was detected once. V is TRBV27 and J is TRBJ1-4; D possibly corresponds to TRBD1 (6 bases). The CDR3 sequence is 12 residues long. Germline-derived CDR1 and CDR2 are MNHEY and SMNVEV (reference sequence). V was trimmed by 3 bases and J by 7 bases, leaving 6 bases between them. CDR3 DNA: TGTGCCAGCAGTTTCAGGGGTGAAAAACTGTTTTTT. As protein: CASSFRGEKLFF.

The chain employs TRBV12-3 or TRBV12-4 and TRBJ1-1; a possible D gene is TRBD1 (5 bases). The CDR3 has 12 residues. The V end was cut by 7 bases, the J end by 4 bases, with 10 bases between. CDR3 region: CASNRIGTEAFF. The CDR3 bases are TGTGCCAGCAACAGGATTGGCACTGAAGCTTTCTTT.